The 21 T cell receptor beta chains in this list originate from one sample, sequenced in a study of blood T cell repertoires in COVID-19. The method was immunoSEQ multiplex PCR; TCRdb's version includes in-frame clones alone and lacks a portion of them. Among over 100,000 clones listed, under 85% were seen once. The specimen was peripheral blood. Receptor source: a woman in her sixties or seventies with acute or convalescent COVID-19.

The CDR3 DNA sequence: TGTGCCAGCAGCCTCGGTAGACAGGGACCTAACTATGGCTACACCTTC. It is translated as CASSLGRQGPNYGYTF. This chain uses TRBV5-4 with TRBJ1-2; TRBD1 aligns across 7 bases. Germline values: CDR1 SGHNT, CDR2 YYREEE (reference sequence). V lost 4 bases to trimming and J lost 0 bases; unmatched junction nucleotides: 9. This CDR3 spans 16 amino acids.

This clone was observed a handful of times. The chain carries TRBV13 and TRBJ1-2; 7 bases are a match to TRBD1. Germline values: CDR1 PRHDT, CDR2 FYEKMQ (reference sequence). The CDR3 has 13 amino acids. V lost 4 bases, J lost 4 bases, and 3 bases stayed unmatched. The CDR3: CASSYRDSYGYTF. DNA for the CDR3: TGTGCCAGCAGCTACCGGGACAGCTATGGCTACACCTTC.

The rearrangement joins TRBV6-5 to TRBJ1-2, with D unresolved. With 0 bases removed from V and 2 bases from J, the gap between germline ends came to 7 bases. The CDR3 runs 14 residues. Germline CDR1 reads MNHEY; CDR2 reads SVGAGI. The CDR3 DNA reads as TGTGCCAGCAGTTACTCGGGCAGGAACTATGGCTACACCTTC. Protein: CASSYSGRNYGYTF.

J is TRBJ2-5 and V is TRBV27; 10 bases are a match to TRBD1. V shed 7 bases and J 4 bases; nucleotides not matched to a gene: 15. CDR3 length: 17 amino acids. CDR1 is MNHEY, CDR2 SMNVEV, per germline (reference sequence). In DNA form, the CDR3 reads TGTGCCAGCATGGGGCTAAGGGGACAGGGGTGGGGAGAGACCCAGTACTTC. This sequence encodes CASMGLRGQGWGETQYF.

This sequence joins TRBV4-1 and TRBJ1-4; 8 positions match TRBD1. This CDR3 has 17 amino acids. J gave up 11 bases and V 0 bases, and 14 bases lay outside the gene matches. Germline assignment: CDR1 MGHRA and CDR2 YSYEKL. CDR3 protein: CASSQDRPNRGIGKLFF. CDR3 in DNA: TGCGCCAGCAGCCAAGATAGGCCCAACAGGGGGATCGGGAAACTGTTTTTT.

The V gene is TRBV6-1, the J gene TRBJ1-5, with D tentatively TRBD1 (6 bases). From germline, CDR1 is MNHNS and CDR2 SASEGT. V was shortened by 0 bases and J by 3 bases, with 12 bases between the two germline ends. The CDR3 is 16 residues long. The DNA of the CDR3 is TGTGCCAGCAGTGAAGCACACACAGGGATCAATCAGCCCCAGCATTTT. Translation gives CASSEAHTGINQPQHF.

CDR3 bases: TGCGCCAGCAGCTTGGGACAAAGGGAAAAACTGTTTTTT. Encoded protein: CASSLGQREKLFF. The chain has TRBV5-1 and TRBJ1-4; D remains unclear. Per the germline V gene, CDR1 is SGHRS and CDR2 is YFSETQ. The germline V and J ends were trimmed by 0 bases and 8 bases, with 8 bases remaining between them. CDR3 length: 13 residues.

The genes are TRBV19 and TRBJ1-1, with 7 bases matching TRBD1. Germline V gene lookup returns CDR1 LNHDA and CDR2 SQIVND (reference sequence). V lost 3 bases to trimming and J lost 1 base; unmatched junction nucleotides: 2. The CDR3 sequence is 14 residues long. CDR3 sequence: CASSMDRKNTEAFF. The CDR3, as DNA: TGTGCCAGTAGTATGGACAGGAAGAACACTGAAGCTTTCTTT.

The chain joins TRBV28 to TRBJ2-7; TRBD2 might be the D (5 bases). There are 12 residues in the CDR3. The germline gives CDR1 MDHEN, CDR2 SYDVKM. V was trimmed by 3 bases and J by 9 bases, leaving 12 bases between them. The CDR3 nucleotides read TGTGCCAGCAGTTTCGGTAGAGGAGGGCAGTACTTC. Its translation is CASSFGRGGQYF.

This rearrangement joins TRBV6-6 to TRBJ1-2; tentatively, D is TRBD1 (5 bases). V was trimmed by 5 bases and J by 3 bases, leaving 31 bases between them. In germline, CDR1 is MNHNY, CDR2 SVGAGI (reference sequence). CDR3 size: 20 residues. CDR3: CASSPGPGWWSGARDYGYTF. In DNA form, the CDR3 reads TGTGCCAGCAGTCCCGGCCCTGGATGGTGGAGTGGGGCGCGTGACTATGGCTACACCTTC.

This rearrangement joins TRBV6-4 to TRBJ1-2; D is uncertain. V lost 0 bases to trimming and J lost 4 bases, with 12 bases between them. From germline, CDR1 is MRHNA and CDR2 SNTAGT. The CDR3 runs to 15 residues. In DNA form, the CDR3 reads TGTGCCAGCAGTGACTCCCTCGGGATCGCCTATGGCTACACCTTC. Its protein product is CASSDSLGIAYGYTF.

The chain uses TRBV24-1 and TRBJ2-5; TRBD1 aligns across 7 bases. The V gene end was trimmed by 9 bases and the J gene end by 2 bases; junction bases not matched to a gene: 8. The CDR3 runs to 14 residues. Germline values: CDR1 KGHDR, CDR2 SFDVKD. The CDR3 sequence is CATGDSTVQETQYF. The CDR3 nucleotides read TGTGCCACCGGGGACAGCACGGTTCAAGAGACCCAGTACTTC.

The rearrangement joins TRBV20-1 to TRBJ1-1; tentatively, D is TRBD1 (5 bases). Looked up from germline, CDR1 is DFQATT and CDR2 is SNEGSKA (reference sequence). The CDR3 spans 13 residues. V was shortened by 3 bases and J by 5 bases, with 13 bases between the two germline ends. The CDR3 DNA is TGCAGTGCTAGTCAGGGAGGAAAGACTGAAGCTTTCTTT. Encoded protein: CSASQGGKTEAFF.

This clone was observed a few times. V usage is TRBV29-1 and J usage is TRBJ1-2; TRBD1 matches 7 bases. This CDR3 is built from 12 residues. V lost 8 bases to trimming and J lost 7 bases; unmatched junction nucleotides: 10. Germline assignment: CDR1 SQVTM and CDR2 ANQGSEA. CDR3 DNA sequence: TGCAGCACTCACCGACAGGGTGGTGGCTACACCTTC. It translates to CSTHRQGGGYTF. The entire variable domain, with the rest obtained from reference TRBV29-1 and TRBJ1-2, is as follows: SAVISQKPSRDICQRGTSLTIQCQVDSQVTMMFWYRQQPGQSLTLIATANQGSEATYESGFVIDKFPISRPNLTFSTLTVSNMSPEDSSIYLCSTHRQGGGYTFGSGTRLTVV.

V is TRBV11-2 and J is TRBJ2-2, with a tentative D call TRBD1 (5 bases). The V end lost 5 bases, the J end lost 4 bases, and 11 bases lay between the germline ends. CDR1 is SGHAT and CDR2 is FQNNGV in the germline V gene. The CDR3 sequence is 14 residues long. The CDR3 coding sequence is TGTGCCAGCAGCCCACGACAGTTCACCGGGGAGCTGTTTTTT. This translates into CASSPRQFTGELFF.

V usage is TRBV19 and J usage is TRBJ2-1, with D tentatively TRBD1 (6 bases). Germline V gene sequence: CDR1 LNHDA, CDR2 SQIVND (reference sequence). The germline V and J ends were trimmed by 1 base and 14 bases, with 15 bases remaining between them. This CDR3 has 13 residues. CDR3 sequence reads: CASSIGIAGVEFF. DNA for the CDR3: TGTGCCAGTAGTATAGGGATCGCAGGGGTCGAGTTCTTC.

The chain uses TRBV19 and TRBJ1-2; D gene ambiguous. Germline values: CDR1 LNHDA, CDR2 SQIVND (reference sequence). Trimming cost V 6 bases and J 2 bases, with 7 bases left between them. The CDR3 runs 12 residues. CDR3 nucleotide sequence: TGTGCCAGTAGGTCAGCGAACTATGGCTACACCTTC. Amino acid sequence: CASRSANYGYTF.

V is TRBV30 and J is TRBJ1-2, with no clear D. CDR3 length: 10 amino acids. Trimming shortened V by 7 bases and J by 8 bases, and 11 bases separated the two germline ends. CDR1 is GTSNPN, CDR2 SVGIG, per germline (reference sequence). The CDR3 DNA reads TGTGCCTCCTTTGCAGGAGGCTACACCTTC. Protein sequence: CASFAGGYTF.

The rearrangement links TRBV10-2 to TRBJ1-3; D ambiguous. The CDR3 is 15 residues long. V shed 2 bases and J shed 0 bases, with 8 bases lying between them. Germline assignment: CDR1 WSHSY and CDR2 SAAADI. CDR3 DNA: TGCGCCAGCAGTGAGGAGGCTATCTCTGGAAACACCATATATTTT. It encodes CASSEEAISGNTIYF.

V gene TRBV12-5 combines with J gene TRBJ2-7, with D perhaps matching TRBD1 (5 bases). Trimming cost V 1 base and J 3 bases, with 7 bases left between them. Germline CDR1 LGHNT, CDR2 FRNRAP. The CDR3 loop spans 13 amino acids. CDR3 loop: CASGLGQNYEQYF. The CDR3 coding sequence is TGTGCTAGTGGTTTGGGACAGAACTACGAGCAGTACTTC.

This clone turned up a few times. The chain combines TRBV19 with TRBJ1-6; D is perhaps TRBD1 (6 bases). Trimming removed 8 bases from V and 9 bases from J, with 20 bases in between. There are 15 residues in the CDR3. CDR1 and CDR2 from the germline V gene are LNHDA and SQIVND (reference sequence). The CDR3 DNA sequence: TGTGCCAGTGCGGACAGAAAGGGTCGGGGTTCACCCCTCCACTTT. This sequence encodes CASADRKGRGSPLHF.